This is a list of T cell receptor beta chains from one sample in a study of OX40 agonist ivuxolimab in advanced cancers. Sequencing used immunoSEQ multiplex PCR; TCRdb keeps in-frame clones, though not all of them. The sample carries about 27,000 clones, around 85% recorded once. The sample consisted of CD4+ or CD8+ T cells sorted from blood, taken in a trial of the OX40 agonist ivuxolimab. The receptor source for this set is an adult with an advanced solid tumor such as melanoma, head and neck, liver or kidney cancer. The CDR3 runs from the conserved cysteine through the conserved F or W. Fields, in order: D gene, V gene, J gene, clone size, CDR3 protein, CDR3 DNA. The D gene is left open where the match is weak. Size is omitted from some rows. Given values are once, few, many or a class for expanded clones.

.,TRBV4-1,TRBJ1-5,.,CASSQDRAGNQPQHF,TGCGCCAGCAGCCAAGATCGGGCAGGGAATCAGCCCCAGCATTTT
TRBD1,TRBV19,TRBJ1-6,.,CASSMGQPNSPLHF,TGTGCCAGTAGTATGGGACAGCCGAATTCACCCCTCCACTTT
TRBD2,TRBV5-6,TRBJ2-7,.,CASSPRTSSYEQYF,TGTGCCAGCAGCCCCCGGACTAGCTCCTACGAGCAGTACTTC
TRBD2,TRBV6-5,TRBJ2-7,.,CASTGRDYEQYF,TGTGCCAGCACGGGGAGGGACTACGAGCAGTACTTC
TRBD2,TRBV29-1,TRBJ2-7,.,CSVDAGGPFEQYF,TGCAGCGTTGACGCGGGAGGGCCCTTCGAGCAGTACTTC
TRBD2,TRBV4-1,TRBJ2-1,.,CASSHRTSGNEQFF,TGCGCCAGCAGCCATCGGACTAGCGGGAATGAGCAGTTCTTC
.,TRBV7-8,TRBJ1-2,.,CASSLSVTPTSNYGYTF,TGTGCCAGCAGCTTGTCGGTTACGCCGACTTCTAACTATGGCTACACCTTC
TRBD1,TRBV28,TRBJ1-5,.,CASSPTGGQPQHF,TGTGCCAGCAGCCCTACAGGGGGCCAGCCCCAGCATTTT
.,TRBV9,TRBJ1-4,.,CASSVEGTWDEKLFF,TGTGCCAGCAGCGTAGAAGGGACTTGGGATGAAAAACTGTTTTTT
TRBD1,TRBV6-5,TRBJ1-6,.,CASILRDRAFSPLHF,TGTGCCAGCATACTCCGGGACAGGGCATTTTCACCCCTCCACTTT
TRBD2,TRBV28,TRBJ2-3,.,CASSSRGSGITDTQYF,TGTGCCAGCAGTTCCCGTGGTAGCGGGATCACAGATACGCAGTATTTT
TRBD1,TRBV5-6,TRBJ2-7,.,CASSLVQGAGSEQYF,TGTGCCAGCAGCTTGGTGCAGGGGGCGGGGTCCGAGCAGTACTTC
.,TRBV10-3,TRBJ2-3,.,CAISSLWRDNTDTQYF,TGTGCCATCAGCTCTCTTTGGCGGGATAACACAGATACGCAGTATTTT
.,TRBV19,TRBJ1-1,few,CASRISGGTEAFF,TGTGCCAGTAGAATTTCGGGGGGAACTGAAGCTTTCTTT
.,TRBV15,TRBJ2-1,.,CATSRVVGSEQFF,TGTGCCACCAGCAGAGTGGTAGGTAGTGAGCAGTTCTTC
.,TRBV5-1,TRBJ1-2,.,CASSLVEWDGYTF,TGCGCCAGCAGCTTGGTCGAATGGGATGGCTACACCTTC